This TCR beta chain was captured in a study of shared clonotypes between healthy human individuals (TCRdb year 2020). About the investigation overall: Two women and three men aged 18 to 49 years were included in the cohort. For each donor, CD4 naive and CD4 memory were each run on three plates, CD8 naive on two plates, and CD8 memory on one plate. To estimate repertoire size and how much clonotypes are shared between individuals, the study performed deep sequencing of blood TCR repertoires from 4 to 6 healthy adults. Libraries were prepared and TCR repertoires were sequenced by different laboratories using diverse techniques, in order to increase sequencing depth and limit assay-specific biases. Per donor, leukapheresis produced somewhere between about 0.94 and 9.5 billion PBMCs.

This clone has only a few counts. No antigen is known for it. No base quality values were provided; no much bigger clone lies one nucleotide off. Using the deep immunoSEQ assay, TCR CDR3 regions were amplified from genomic DNA by multiplex PCR. For each cell subset, the extracted genomic DNA was distributed evenly across all wells of several immunoSEQ 96-well plates, and each plate served as one replicate. Each replicate PCR for sorted subsets received 150 to 250 ng genomic DNA, equal to about 29,000 T cell genomes. Purified libraries were measured with a Qubit 3.0 fluorometer, size-checked on a Bioanalyzer 2100, and measured again with the KAPA Library Quantification kit. Every immunoSEQ 96-well plate was sequenced on a dedicated single-read 150-cycle Illumina NextSeq 550 flow cell. The authors' analysis ran thus. Because the immunoSEQ output held only junctional sequences and lacked quality scores, the filtering could not match the filtering applied to full-length reads. Sequences were annotated with PyIR, a Python wrapper for IgBLAST v1.9, and V/J genes and CDR3 were assigned using IMGT germline references. Reads were filtered out if the reads had weak V/J assignments (E-value above 1e-6), no CDR3, stop codons, out-of-frame junctions, or ambiguous translated residues. V3J clonotypes were defined as sequences sharing an identical inferred V gene, J gene, and CDR3 amino acid sequence. Percentage overlap between repertoires was calculated by dividing the number of shared unique clonotypes by the size of the smaller repertoire. RTK rarefaction, the Chao1 estimator, and Recon v2.1 estimates of unobserved clonotypes were used to assess repertoire richness. Generation probabilities were computed with OLGA for all TCRbeta clonotypes obtained by the gDNA method from several donors. Held by TCRdb, this immuneACCESS table contains in-frame sequences only and omits some clones. Under half of the omission traces to an unresolved V gene where checked; the cause of the rest is unknown. V, J and clone size are taken as reported in that table, and D and trimming were inferred from the DNA itself. Counted in this sample were 650,000 to 800,000 clones; roughly 94% of them appeared once. Of the sample, roughly 24% falls within the top ten clones.

CD8 naive samples consisted of CD45RO-negative cells that were positively selected for CCR7, yielding a CD45RA+CCR7+ population without TemRA cells. Healthy HIV-negative adults with no recently reported acute infections or vaccinations were included as donors. Every donor was a Caucasian adult residing in Nashville, Tennessee, USA. Blood was collected by leukapheresis, and PBMCs were isolated by Ficoll-Histopaque density gradient centrifugation and then cryopreserved in liquid nitrogen vapor phase. Analytical flow cytometry was used to check the purity and quantity of every magnetically sorted T cell population. From each sorted fraction, genomic DNA was isolated and quantified by UV absorbance on a Nanodrop 2000c. V lost 6 bases and J lost 11 bases; the stretch between them is 10 bases long. Inclusive of the bounding cysteine and phenylalanine, the CDR3 is 11 residues long. CDR3 DNA is the only sequence kept; it has 33 bases, read in frame from the first base. The germline V gene encodes CDR1 SGHVS and CDR2 FQNEAQ.

Results and caveats for the whole study, not just this receptor: Because the study included only a small number of donors, the genetic and exposure-history diversity represented was limited. Compared with non-shared clonotypes, clonotypes shared by all four sorted-subset donors had higher generation probabilities. Rarefaction of sorted-subset datasets indicated incomplete sequencing despite the large sequencing depth. Based on pairwise subsampling, the degree of clonotype sharing among donors was expected to be affected by sequencing depth. Sharing across a few donors was observed for about 4.8% of naive CD4, about 4% of naive CD8, 2% to 2.5% of memory CD4, and roughly 0.4% of memory CD8 clonotypes. Estimated clonotype richness was generally larger for naive than for memory subsets. Only blood was sampled, and tissue TCR repertoires likely differ from those in blood.

The TCR originated in a man aged 30 to 39 in good health. Sequencing input: naive CD8+ T cells sorted from blood. The cell subset or site label, as the study defines it: CD45RA+CCR7+. The chain couples TRBV7-8 to TRBJ2-2; there is no confident call for the D gene. The CDR3 protein: CASRPGRELFF. In nucleotide form, the sequence is TGTGCCAGCAGACCTGGACGAGAGCTGTTTTTT.